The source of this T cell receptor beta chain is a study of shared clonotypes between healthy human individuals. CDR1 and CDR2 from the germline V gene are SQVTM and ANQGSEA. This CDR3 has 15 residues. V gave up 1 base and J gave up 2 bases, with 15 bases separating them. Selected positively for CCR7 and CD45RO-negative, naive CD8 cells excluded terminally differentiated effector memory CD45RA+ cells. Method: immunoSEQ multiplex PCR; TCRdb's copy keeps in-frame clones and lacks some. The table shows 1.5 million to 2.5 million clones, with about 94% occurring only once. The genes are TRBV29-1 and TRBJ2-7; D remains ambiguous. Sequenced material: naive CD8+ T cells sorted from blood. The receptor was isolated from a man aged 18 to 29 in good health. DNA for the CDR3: TGCAGCGTTGAAGGAGGAGCAGGTAACCCCTACGAGCAGTACTTC. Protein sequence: CSVEGGAGNPYEQYF.